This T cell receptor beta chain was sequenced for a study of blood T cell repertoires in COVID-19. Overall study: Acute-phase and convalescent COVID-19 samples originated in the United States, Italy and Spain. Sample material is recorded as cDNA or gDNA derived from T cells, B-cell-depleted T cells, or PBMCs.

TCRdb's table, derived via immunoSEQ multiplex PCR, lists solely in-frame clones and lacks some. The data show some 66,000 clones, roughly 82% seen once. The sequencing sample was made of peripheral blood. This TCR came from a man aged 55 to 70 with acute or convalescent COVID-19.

The CDR3 loop is CASSPTGTGVSQETQYF. For the CDR3, the DNA is TGTGCCAGCTCACCAACCGGGACAGGGGTTTCCCAAGAGACCCAGTACTTC. The chain is built from TRBV18 and TRBJ2-5, with 10 bases identical to TRBD1. The CDR3 totals 17 residues. Germline V CDR1 and CDR2: KGHSH, LQKENI. Trimming cost V 2 bases and J 1 base; bases outside gene matches: 7.